The present T cell receptor (beta chain) was sequenced within a study of cytotoxic CD8 clonotypes in ibrutinib-treated CLL. At the level of the study: Productive templates per sample averaged nearly 260,000; productive rearrangements, more than 75,000. Study observations and caveats: Baseline values of clonality outstripped age-matched healthy donors and followed circulating CD8+ T-cell counts. Clonality was elevated at ibrutinib response and had returned toward baseline at progression.

In this sample, this clone turned up once. Its antigen remains unidentified. The germline CDR1 and CDR2 sequences are MNHNS and SASEGT. V lost 3 bases, J lost 0 bases, and 11 bases lay in between. The CDR3 is 16 residues long. About 2 micrograms of genomic DNA, which was extracted from cryopreserved PBMCs, served as the material used for the TCR beta libraries. TCRdb keeps only in-frame clones here, not all; method: immunoSEQ multiplex PCR. The table includes some 200,000 clones, around 70% detected once. The sample in question was PBMCs, obtained after 12 months of ibrutinib treatment. This chain uses TRBV6-1 with TRBJ1-4; tentative D call: TRBD1 (5 bases). This sequence originates from a human donor with chronic lymphocytic leukemia. CDR3 nucleotides: TGTGCCAGCAGTGAGCGACAGAGTGCAACTAATGAAAAACTGTTTTTT. Translation gives CASSERQSATNEKLFF.